This T cell receptor beta chain was sequenced in a study of type 1 regulatory T cells. Overall study context: T-allo10 is a Tr1-enriched, alloantigen-specific CD4 T cell product made in vitro.

Of note for this clonotype: Its antigen remains unknown. One end of the junction varies from germline; a read error may be responsible.

The CDR3 spans 13 residues. The germline gives CDR1 DFQATT, CDR2 SNEGSKA (reference sequence). TCRdb re-analysed the reads in MiXCR, keeping a single row per CDR3 protein. In the table there are tens of thousands of distinct CDR3 sequences, less than 25% of which are singletons. Overall study results and limits: Type 1 regulatory T cells had a more restricted TCR repertoire than non-type 1 regulatory T cells.

Sequenced material: cultured type 1 regulatory T (Tr1) cells, either the whole culture or a sorted fraction (not recorded which). The receptor comes from a human donor in good health. The J gene is TRBJ2-1, the V gene TRBV20-1, with 7 bases lining up with TRBD2. DNA for the CDR3: TGCAGTGCTAAGACTAGCTCCCACAATGAGCAGTTCTTC. Translation gives CSAKTSSHNEQFF.